This T cell receptor beta chain is from a study of cytomegalovirus exposure and HLA in healthy donors (dated 2017 in TCRdb). In the study overall: According to an earlier analysis of 587 of the donors, about 170 million T cells yielded 117 million unique TCR beta sequences and less than 300 Gb of sequence data. Roughly 300 gigabases of sequencing data and approximately 80 million unique TCR sequences were included in an early release covering several hundred HLA-typed donors. Of the 350 to 450 genotyped donors, 65% to 90% fell in the genetic ancestry cluster associated with self-reported Caucasian donors. The aim of the study was to test whether cataloging public T cell receptors could identify signatures of past pathogen exposure. Using immunosequencing, the study profiled T cell repertoires from some 670 subjects and related those repertoires to cytomegalovirus serostatus. A separate validation cohort of approximately 120 different subjects was used in addition to the 666-subject first cohort. To predict cytomegalovirus infection status, the study combined high-throughput TCR immunosequencing, statistical association of individual TCRs with disease status, and machine learning. In a later analysis, previously published TCR beta repertoires from some 640 donors were re-analyzed and high-resolution HLA genotyping was added so that TCR occurrence patterns could be studied. In the later analysis, no new phenotypic data were used to find candidate immune exposures; instead, reliance was placed on TCR beta sequences and their occurrence across donors. An earlier analysis of around 580 of the donors used high-throughput TCR beta sequencing to judge whether each TCR beta V gene segment behaved as functional or pseudogenic. Alongside the repertoire data, information on donor age, sex, ethnicity and CMV serostatus was compiled. Genome-wide SNP genotypes for about 55% of the roughly 670 donors were used in a later genetic analysis, which treated that subset as a discovery cohort. All discovery cohort repertoires had been generated on a single sequencing platform. Class I and class II HLA loci were covered by the typing at four-digit resolution. The number of typed donors differed by locus: roughly 620-630 for A, B, C, DRB1 and DQB1; 522 for DQA1; about 600 for DPA1; and roughly 490 for DPB1. Roughly 5 DR-DQ haplotypes were handled as single units for association and clustering because linkage in the cohort was strong. On average, around 230,000 unique TCR beta nucleotide sequences were sequenced per donor among about 400 genotyped donors of the cohort, with 15% to 20% of those sequences being non-productive. The full study reports these points: Correlated functional status among segregating V segments might be attributable to linkage disequilibrium, but an unknown experimental factor could not be ruled out. According to a later analysis, most CMV-associated TCR beta chains appeared to be HLA-restricted, and the HLA associations seemed to be driven largely by CMV exposure. According to a later genetic analysis, donors in an Asian-associated ancestry cluster had fewer N-insertions in productive TCRs than the roughly 700-donor mean. V-gene and J-gene trimming of TCR beta chains was associated with a missense DCLRE1C variant in a later genetic analysis, and the association was replicated in an independent cohort. In a later analysis, several top co-occurrence clusters were reported to appear linked to parvovirus B19, influenza, CMV and Epstein-Barr virus. A further reported finding was that TCR beta sequences accurately predicted the HLA-A and HLA-B alleles for most subjects in the first cohort. In both the original and validation cohorts, the classifier was reported to diagnose cytomegalovirus status with high specificity and sensitivity. An earlier analysis of some 560 of the donors showed that most TCR beta V segments appeared in productive rearrangements either about 87% or about 30% of the time, which broadly matched IMGT annotations. It was suggested by the authors that the approach could potentially be generalized to other disease states and immunological phenotypes. According to a later analysis, TCR association rates differed among HLA loci, with DRB1 alleles showing the most associated TCRs and HLA-C alleles showing the fewest. CMV serostatus was the only immune exposure information available for the cohort. In a later analysis, HLA-associated TCR beta chains showed more clonal expansion and lower generation probabilities than non-associated chains that were equally common. The cohort was sequenced for TCR beta chains only, and without alpha or paired-chain data the features that could be detected were limited. HLA typing was unavailable for some donors at each locus, so association tests used only the typed subset. A few of the identified cytomegalovirus-associated TCR beta chains were confirmed in vitro to be specific for cytomegalovirus antigens. Specific HLA alleles were associated with some 15,000 TCR beta sequences at a false discovery rate of 0.05 in a later analysis. Most TCR sequences were seen in very few donors, while some public TCRs were found in many individuals. The presence/absence analyses assumed that sequencing depth was roughly uniform across donors, and that assumption may not be true. The earlier analysis of approximately 540 of the donors excluded 15 to 20 rarely observed V segments, including chromosome 9 orphons, because counts were too low. Some IMGT-functional V segments, including TRBV6-2 and TRBV6-3, could not be distinguished by the 87-base-pair reads and were therefore excluded. In the study, around 150 TCR beta chains were listed as associated with cytomegalovirus. Assigning TCR associations to individual alleles was difficult when HLA alleles, especially DR and DQ, strongly co-occurred. A cluster of highly shared sequence variants was judged likely to represent a technical artifact of the sequencing pipeline.

At the junction V is shortened by 6 bases and J by 3 bases, with 12 bases in between. The germline V gene (reference sequence) gives CDR1 as MNHNY and CDR2 as SVGAGI. From cysteine to phenylalanine, the CDR3 is 14 amino acids long. CDR3 DNA is the only sequence kept; it has 42 bases, read in frame from the first base. Library preparation was by the immunoSEQ multiplex PCR assay. For the multiplex PCR, a mixture combining 60 forward primers for TCR Vbeta segments and 13 reverse primers for TCR Jbeta segments was used. A multiplex PCR assay on genomic DNA amplified the CDR3 region of rearranged TCR beta genes. On the Illumina HiSeq System, the amplified TCR beta libraries were sequenced as 87-base-pair reads. Per the authors' processing: Across the 700 or so repertoires, a later analysis counted about 81 million unique TCR beta chains, approximately 10 million of which were shared by at least two donors. To remove PCR and sequencing errors, raw reads were error-corrected and collapsed into unique sequences using a nearest-neighbor algorithm that merged closely related sequences. Alignment of CDR3 sequences to IMGT reference sequences was used to assign V, D and J gene segments. Each retained sequence needed at least a six-nucleotide match to both a V gene segment and a J gene segment. Rearrangements were called productive when the CDR3 lacked stop codons and stayed in frame with V and J; all others were non-productive. CDR3 was defined according to IMGT convention as the region running from the second conserved V-encoded cysteine to the conserved J-encoded phenylalanine. The earlier analysis of some 550 of the donors excluded any sequence lacking an unambiguous match to a single V gene segment. An earlier analysis of a few hundred of the donors called V segments functional above 56.7% productive rearrangements and segregating when the between-donor standard deviation exceeded 5%. A statistical classification framework was built for diagnosing cytomegalovirus status from the catalog of TCR beta chain sequences. In a later analysis, TCR nucleotide sequences were compared against IMGT/GENE-DB human TR gene sequences so that V and J genes could be assigned. Using the TCRdist pipeline, a later analysis assigned CDR3 sequences along with most-parsimonious VDJ recombination scenarios. In a later analysis, each TCR beta chain was defined by its CDR3 amino acid sequence together with its V-gene family, and reads without a unique V-gene family were excluded. In a later analysis, approximately 590 highly shared, low-generation-probability nucleotide sequences were removed to address suspected cross-contamination and a sequencing artifact. A later analysis calculated a clonal expansion index for each public chain from normalized within-repertoire ranks of inferred template counts. Generation probabilities in a later analysis came from a VDJ recombination model fitted to out-of-frame rearrangements, and those results were checked against IGoR. In a later analysis, hypergeometric tests were used to score TCR-TCR, TCR-HLA and TCR-CMV co-occurrence, with a repertoire-size bias correction applied to TCR pairs. In a later analysis, false discovery rates were estimated by permuting HLA or CMV assignments 20 times. In a later analysis, co-occurring TCRs were grouped using DBSCAN, and TCRdist sequence similarity was added for clustering within HLA-allele-positive subsets. Repertoires with fewer than 30,000 or more than 120,000 public chains were left out of co-occurrence clustering, as were about five repertoires with anomalous nucleotide sharing. The immuneACCESS repertoire file appears here via TCRdb, limited to in-frame rearrangements. These files lack a portion of the clones; in checked studies, under half of the deficit traces to unresolved V genes, and the cause of the others is not known. V and J calls and clone size are given by that table; D and trimming were obtained from the DNA. The sample contains 120,000 or so clones, roughly 80% of them found a single time. The ten largest make up about 1.8% of the sample.

The cohort comprised under 700 healthy bone marrow donors. All cohort members were sampled while nominally healthy, although unrecorded immune exposures were likely present. The donor was CMV seronegative and belonged to the group of 352 seronegative cohort members. A peripheral blood sample was collected from each donor, and TCR beta sequencing was performed on peripheral blood mononuclear cells. Genomic DNA was extracted from the blood cell samples with the Qiagen DNeasy Blood Extraction Kit. As regards this clone: The antigen this receptor binds is unknown. No qualities accompany the bases; no much larger clone lies one base away.

Input material: PBMCs. Rearrangement joined TRBV6-6 to TRBJ1-5, with the identity of the D gene unclear. The clonotype was recovered from a man aged 18 to 29 in good health and CMV-seronegative. The DNA sequence is as follows: TGTGCCAGCAGCCCGGCGGGGAACAATCAGCCCCAGCATTTT. The translation is CASSPAGNNQPQHF.